Listed here is a single T cell receptor (beta chain). Its matching antigen is unknown. No conserved phenylalanine or tryptophan ends this CDR3, so it is likely a read error. The sample belongs to a study of tumor and adjacent non-tumor tissue in lung cancer. Germline-derived CDR1 and CDR2 are SGHDT and YYEEEE. The CDR3 consists of 12 residues. The germline V and J ends were trimmed by 8 bases and 2 bases, with 11 bases remaining between them. No cell sorting was done before RNA was extracted from the tissue. Study-wide results and caveats: Tumor tissue had significantly higher TCR diversity than normal lung.

A modified ARM-PCR protocol with three rounds of nested PCR amplified TCRbeta. MiXCR was run by TCRdb on the multiplex PCR reads, yielding one entry per CDR3 protein. The profile shows 90,000 to 130,000 distinct CDR3 sequences, approximately 84% of them singletons. The chain recombines TRBV5-6 with TRBJ2-7; possibly TRBD2 for D (6 bases). The sample taken for sequencing was lung tumor tissue. This TCR derives from a man between 65 and 85 years old with non-small cell lung cancer. The CDR3 DNA reads TGTGCCAGGAGACTAGGGGCCTACGAGCAGTACTTA. This encodes CARRLGAYEQYL.